This is a list of T cell receptor beta chains from one sample in a study of blood T cell repertoires in COVID-19. TCRdb keeps only in-frame clones here, not all; method: immunoSEQ multiplex PCR. The sample consists of some 64,000 clones, roughly 80% of them appearing once. Specimen: peripheral blood. The origin of the receptors is a man in his 60s with COVID-19, enrolled during active disease. Both conserved end residues are part of each CDR3. A D gene is named only where the DNA matches it firmly. Size tells how often a clone was seen (once, few, many) or the class of an expanded clone, and some rows leave it out.

>NA|TRBJ1-1|NA|TRBV7-9
TGTGCCAGCAGCCCGCTCAAAGCGGTATCCACTGAAGCTTTCTTT
CASSPLKAVSTEAFF
>NA|TRBJ1-5|NA|TRBV6-2/TRBV6-3
TGTGCCAGCACCCCCCGCCCGCAGAAGAATAGCAATCAGCCCCAGCATTTT
CASTPRPQKNSNQPQHF
>NA|TRBJ1-2|TRBD1|TRBV5-5
TGTGCCAGCAGCTTGGAGGTGACAGGGGACTATGGCTACACCTTC
CASSLEVTGDYGYTF
>NA|TRBJ2-1|NA|TRBV6-5
TGTGCCAGCAAGCCTCAGGGTAGCAATGAGCAGTTCTTC
CASKPQGSNEQFF
>once|TRBJ1-1|NA|TRBV6-5
TGTGCCAGCAGGCGGAACAGGGAGAACACTGAAGCTTTCTTT
CASRRNRENTEAFF
>NA|TRBJ1-4|NA|TRBV18
TGTGCCAGCTCCCCCTTGGACAGTGAAAATGAAAAACTGTTTTTT
CASSPLDSENEKLFF
>NA|TRBJ2-3|TRBD2|TRBV7-6
TGTGCCAGCAGCGCCCGACTAGCGGGAGATCATCCAGATACGCAGTATTTT
CASSARLAGDHPDTQYF
>NA|TRBJ1-5|TRBD1|TRBV16
TGTGCCAGCAGCCAACAACAGGGGGTGGCTCAGCCCCAGCATTTT
CASSQQQGVAQPQHF
>NA|TRBJ1-2|NA|TRBV18
TGTGCCAGCTCACCTTCTTCTGGGCTTTCTAACTATGGCTACACCTTC
CASSPSSGLSNYGYTF
>NA|TRBJ2-2|NA|TRBV29-1
TGCAGCGTTGAAGCCCCCGGGAACACCGGGGAGCTGTTTTTT
CSVEAPGNTGELFF
>NA|TRBJ1-1|NA|TRBV2
TGTGCCCTCGCAGGTGAGAACACTGAAGCTTTCTTT
CALAGENTEAFF
>NA|TRBJ1-2|NA|TRBV20-1
TGCAGTGCTAGTCGCGAGCTCAACTATGGCTACACCTTC
CSASRELNYGYTF
>NA|TRBJ2-2|TRBD1|TRBV10-2
TGCGCCAGCATCGGGACAGGGGGCAATGACGGGGAGCTGTTTTTT
CASIGTGGNDGELFF
>NA|TRBJ2-7|TRBD1|TRBV5-1
TGCGCCAGCAGCTTCACACAGGGGTACGAGCAGTACTTC
CASSFTQGYEQYF
>NA|TRBJ1-2|NA|TRBV4-2
TGTGCCAGCAGACTCTCGACAGAGATTACCTATGGCTACACCTTC
CASRLSTEITYGYTF
>NA|TRBJ2-4|NA|TRBV2
TGTGCCAGCAGTACAGGGATGGTGAACATTCAGTACTTC
CASSTGMVNIQYF
>few|TRBJ1-2|NA|TRBV5-1
TGCGCCAGCAGCATGGTGGAGGATACAAACTATGGCTACACCTTC
CASSMVEDTNYGYTF
>NA|TRBJ2-2|TRBD1|TRBV29-1
TGCAGCGTTAGGTCAGGGGGCTTCACCGGGGAGCTGTTTTTT
CSVRSGGFTGELFF
>NA|TRBJ2-1|TRBD2|TRBV7-3
TGTGCCAGCAGCCCGGGACTAGCGGCCTACAATGAGCAGTTCTTC
CASSPGLAAYNEQFF